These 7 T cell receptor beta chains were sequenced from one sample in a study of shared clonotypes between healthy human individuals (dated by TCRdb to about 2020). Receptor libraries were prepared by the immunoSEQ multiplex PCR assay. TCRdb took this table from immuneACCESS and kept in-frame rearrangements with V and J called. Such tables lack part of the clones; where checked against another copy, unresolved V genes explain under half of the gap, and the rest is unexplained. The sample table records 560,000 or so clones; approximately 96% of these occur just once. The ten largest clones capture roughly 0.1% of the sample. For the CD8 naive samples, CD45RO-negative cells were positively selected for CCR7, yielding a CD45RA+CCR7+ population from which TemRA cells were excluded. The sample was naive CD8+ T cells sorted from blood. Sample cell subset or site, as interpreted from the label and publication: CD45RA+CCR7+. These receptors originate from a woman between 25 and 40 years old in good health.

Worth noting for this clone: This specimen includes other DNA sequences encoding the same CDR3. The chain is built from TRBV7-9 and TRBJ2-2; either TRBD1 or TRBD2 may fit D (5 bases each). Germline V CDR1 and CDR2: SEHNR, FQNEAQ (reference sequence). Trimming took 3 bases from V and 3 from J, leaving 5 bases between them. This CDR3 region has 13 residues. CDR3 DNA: TGTGCCAGCAGCTTGGGGGACACCGGGGAGCTGTTTTTT. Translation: CASSLGDTGELFF.

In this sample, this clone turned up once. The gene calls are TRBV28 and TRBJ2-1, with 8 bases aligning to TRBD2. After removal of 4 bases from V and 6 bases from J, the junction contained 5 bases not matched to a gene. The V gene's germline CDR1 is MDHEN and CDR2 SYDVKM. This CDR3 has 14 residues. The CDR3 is CASSSTGTSNEQFF. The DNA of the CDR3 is TGTGCCAGCAGTTCCACCGGGACTAGCAATGAGCAGTTCTTC.

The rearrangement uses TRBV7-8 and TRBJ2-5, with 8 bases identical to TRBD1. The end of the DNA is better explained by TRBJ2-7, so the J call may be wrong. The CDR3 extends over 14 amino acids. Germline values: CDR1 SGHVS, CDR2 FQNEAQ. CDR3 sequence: CASSSWTGLGEQYF. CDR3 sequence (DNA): TGTGCCAGCAGCTCCTGGACAGGGCTTGGCGAGCAGTACTTC.

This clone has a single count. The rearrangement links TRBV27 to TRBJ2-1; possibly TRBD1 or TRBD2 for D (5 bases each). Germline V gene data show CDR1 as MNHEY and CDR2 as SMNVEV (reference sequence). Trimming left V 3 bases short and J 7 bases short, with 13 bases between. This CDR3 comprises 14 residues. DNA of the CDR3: TGTGCCAGCAGTTTGTCTACCTGGGGGAATGAGCAGTTCTTC. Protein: CASSLSTWGNEQFF.

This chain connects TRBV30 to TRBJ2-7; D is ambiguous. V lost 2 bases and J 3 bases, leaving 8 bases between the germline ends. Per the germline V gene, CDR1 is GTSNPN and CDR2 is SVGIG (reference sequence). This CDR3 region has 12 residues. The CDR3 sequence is CAWSFSHYEQYF. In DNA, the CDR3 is TGTGCCTGGAGTTTCAGCCACTACGAGCAGTACTTC.

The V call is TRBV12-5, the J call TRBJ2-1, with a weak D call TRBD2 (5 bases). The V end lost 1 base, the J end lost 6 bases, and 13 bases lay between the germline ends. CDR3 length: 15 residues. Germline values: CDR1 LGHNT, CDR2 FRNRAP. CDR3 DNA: TGTGCTAGTGGTTTGGGGCTAGGTGGAGGCAATGAGCAGTTCTTC. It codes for CASGLGLGGGNEQFF.

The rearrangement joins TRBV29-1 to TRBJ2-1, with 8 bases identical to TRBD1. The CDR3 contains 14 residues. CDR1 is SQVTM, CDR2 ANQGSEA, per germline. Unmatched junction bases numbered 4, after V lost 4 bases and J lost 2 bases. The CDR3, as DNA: TGCAGCGTTGGAGGGACAGGCGCCTACAATGAGCAGTTCTTC. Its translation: CSVGGTGAYNEQFF.